This T cell receptor (beta chain) was obtained from a study of blood T cell repertoires in COVID-19. In the study overall: Samples came from the United States, Italy and Spain, spanning acute and convalescent COVID-19. In each case, the material was cDNA or gDNA derived from T cells, B-cell-depleted T cells, or PBMCs.

Original methodology: Amplification from reference gene primers served as the basis for estimated nucleated cell counts. Generated by immunoSEQ multiplex PCR, the TCRdb table keeps only in-frame clones and is missing some. V, J and clone size derive from that table, while D and trimming were established from the DNA sequence. The profile covers around 50,000 clones, with approximately 95% appearing a single time and 1% taken by the ten largest. Seattle researchers signed up patients amid active infection and tracked them longitudinally. V gave up 5 bases and J gave up 6 bases; unmatched junction bases: 4. The CDR3 has 12 residues.

Sequencing input: peripheral blood. This TCR was sampled from a man in his fifties or sixties with COVID-19, enrolled during active disease. The chain combines TRBV12-3 or TRBV12-4 with TRBJ2-7; 7 bases map to TRBD1. In DNA form, the CDR3 reads TGTGCCAGCAGTCTCGGGACAGCCGAGCAGTACTTC. Translation: CASSLGTAEQYF.